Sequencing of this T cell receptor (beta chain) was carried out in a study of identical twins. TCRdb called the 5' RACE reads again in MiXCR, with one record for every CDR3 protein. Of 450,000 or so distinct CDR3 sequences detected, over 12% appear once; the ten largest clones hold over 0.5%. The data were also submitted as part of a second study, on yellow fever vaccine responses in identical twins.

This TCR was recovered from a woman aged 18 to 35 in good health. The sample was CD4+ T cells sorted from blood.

The CDR3 coding sequence is TGTGCCAGCAGGCAGACAGGGCACCACGAGCAGTACTTC. The encoded protein is CASRQTGHHEQYF. This chain connects TRBV28 to TRBJ2-7; 7 nucleotides match TRBD1. The CDR3 length is 13 residues. V dropped 6 bases and J dropped 5; count of bases not matched to a gene: 7. Per germline, CDR1 MDHEN and CDR2 SYDVKM. Based on the CDR3 plus reference TRBV28 and TRBJ2-7, the full variable domain is DVKVTQSSRYLVKRTGEKVFLECVQDMDHENMFWYRQDPGLGLRLIYFSYDVKMKEKGDIPEGYSVSREKKERFSLILESASTNQTSMYLCASRQTGHHEQYFGPGTRLTVT.